This T cell receptor (beta chain) is from a study of blood T cell repertoires in COVID-19 (dated by TCRdb to about 2020). Looking at the study overall: Collaborator samples came from the United States, Italy and Spain and covered acute and convalescent phases of COVID-19. The repertoires were released in a freely available public database meant as a resource for research on the immune response to SARS-CoV-2. HLA class I and class II types, where available, came from metadata supplied by the sample provider rather than from assay-based typing. Samples were obtained from the ongoing ImmuneRACE study (first 160 participants) and from about 1,300 subjects provided by 6 global collaborators. Sample metadata almost always included a de-identified subject ID, COVID-19 status, age in years and sex. The dataset comprised deeply sampled blood TCRbeta repertoires from subjects exposed to, actively infected with, or recovered from COVID-19. The prospective study material was composed of cDNA or gDNA derived from T cells, B-cell-depleted T cells, or PBMCs. General study outcomes and caveats: The quantity of clinical and demographic metadata differed by source and by participant and was supplied without curation.

For this clone: There is no known antigen for this receptor. No base-level quality is on record; no much larger clone is a single base apart.

The cysteine opens and the phenylalanine closes a CDR3 of 18 amino acids. The CDR3 DNA has 54 bases and is translated from base 1. CDR1 is given as SGHTA and CDR2 as FQGNSA, both from the germline V gene. The junction shows trimming of 3 bases on V and 0 bases on J, plus 18 bases between the germline ends. TCRbeta CDR3 regions were amplified from genomic DNA using the immunoSEQ Assay, a bias-controlled multiplex PCR. The paper's processing steps were these. The number of nucleated cells in each sample was estimated by amplification of reference gene primers within the assay. To quantify the absolute abundance of each unique TCRbeta CDR3 rearrangement, sequence reads were collapsed and filtered. For each sample, productive Simpson clonality was calculated as the square root of Simpson's diversity index across productive rearrangements. Not all clones reach the TCRdb copy of this immuneACCESS table, which keeps in-frame sequences only. Checked studies attribute under half of the gap to unresolved V genes and leave the rest unexplained. V, J and clone size were drawn from that table, and D and trimming were deduced from the DNA. The sample data list nearly 350,000 clones, and 85% to 90% of these were observed just once. The ten top clones hold around 6.6% of the sample.

In Seattle, one collaborating source enrolled patients while the infection was active and tracked those patients longitudinally over the course of disease. Collaborating institutions collected whole blood in K2EDTA tubes following their own protocols. For TCRbeta analysis, collaborator samples were shipped as frozen whole blood, as isolated PBMCs, or as DNA extracted from either sample type. The sequence was obtained from a woman aged 70 to 79 with COVID-19, enrolled during active disease. This sequence uses TRBV7-2 and TRBJ1-3, with TRBD1 perhaps the D gene, on 6 matching bases. The material sequenced was peripheral blood. The DNA sequence follows: TGTGCCAGCAGCTTTTCACAGGGAGAGCAATACTCTGGAAACACCATATATTTT. It encodes CASSFSQGEQYSGNTIYF.